The 30 T cell receptor beta chains below all came from one sample that was sequenced in a study of blood T cell repertoires in COVID-19. The repertoire was sequenced with immunoSEQ multiplex PCR; TCRdb's copy has only in-frame clones and lacks some. The sample carries more than 150,000 clones, 75% to 80% recorded once. The sequencing input was peripheral blood. The origin of the receptors is a woman between 70 and 85 years old with acute or convalescent COVID-19.

The sample holds one count of this clone. The J gene is TRBJ2-3, the V gene TRBV5-5; the D is unclear. This CDR3 is built from 16 residues. Per the germline V gene, CDR1 is SGHKS and CDR2 is YYEKEE (reference sequence). Trimming shortened V by 7 bases and J by 2 bases, and 20 bases separated the two germline ends. CDR3 loop: CASFEQNRLITDTQYF. CDR3 DNA sequence: TGTGCCAGCTTTGAACAGAACCGCCTGATCACAGATACGCAGTATTTT.

V and J are TRBV21-1 and TRBJ2-2; TRBD2 reflects the table's D call only, with no check against the DNA. TRBV21-1 is assigned pseudogene status. There are 14 residues in the CDR3. CDR3: CASSKGNGTGELFF. The CDR3 nucleotides are TGTGCCAGCAGCAAAGGCAACGGCACCGGGGAGCTGTTTTTT.

The chain employs TRBV2 and TRBJ2-7, with D perhaps TRBD1 (5 bases). The CDR3 spans 15 residues. V lost 6 bases to trimming and J lost 0 bases, with 15 bases between them. Per germline, CDR1 SNHLY and CDR2 FYNNEI. The CDR3 nucleotides are TGTGCCAGCAGGGAACAGGCTACAGGCTCCTACGAGCAGTACTTC. As protein: CASREQATGSYEQYF.

The J gene is TRBJ2-7, the V gene TRBV5-6; D is possibly TRBD1 (5 bases). The CDR3 contains 11 residues. Germline V gene sequence: CDR1 SGHDT, CDR2 YYEEEE. V was shortened by 4 bases and J by 6 bases, with 8 bases between the two germline ends. In DNA, the CDR3 is TGTGCCAGCAGCCGGACACTCGAGCAGTACTTC. Translation gives CASSRTLEQYF.

CDR3 nucleotides: TGTGCCAGCAGCTTAAGCGGGACGAGAGCCTACGAGCAGTACTTC. As protein: CASSLSGTRAYEQYF. The chain recombines TRBV7-2 with TRBJ2-7; TRBD2 matches 7 bases. The CDR3 extends over 15 amino acids. The trim removed 2 bases at V and 2 bases at J, leaving 6 bases unmatched. Per the germline V gene, CDR1 is SGHTA and CDR2 is FQGNSA.

The V and J genes are TRBV5-1 and TRBJ2-7, with 8 bases matching TRBD1. The germline CDR1 and CDR2 sequences are SGHRS and YFSETQ. Losses at the gene ends were 3 bases for V and 3 bases for J; bases not matched to a gene: 5. The CDR3 length is 14 residues. This chain's CDR3 is CASSYRGSHYEQYF. The CDR3 coding sequence is TGCGCCAGCAGCTACAGGGGGTCCCACTACGAGCAGTACTTC.

This clone turned up a few times. This same CDR3 is encoded by further DNA sequences in the sample. The chain uses TRBV30 and TRBJ2-1, with 10 nucleotides matching TRBD2. The V and J ends lost 8 bases and 3 bases, in that order; junction bases with no gene match: 4. The V gene's germline CDR1 is GTSNPN and CDR2 SVGIG (reference sequence). This CDR3 has 13 residues. CDR3 sequence reads: CAREREGYNEQFF. The DNA of the CDR3 is TGTGCCAGGGAGCGGGAGGGCTACAATGAGCAGTTCTTC.

The rearrangement uses TRBV29-1 and TRBJ1-2; the D gene is possibly TRBD1 (6 bases). Trimming took 4 bases from V and 0 from J, leaving 15 bases between them. This CDR3 comprises 15 residues. Germline V gene sequence: CDR1 SQVTM, CDR2 ANQGSEA. The CDR3 DNA follows: TGCAGCGTTGCCGGGACAAGGGACCCTAACTATGGCTACACCTTC. As protein: CSVAGTRDPNYGYTF.

The chain is built from TRBV2 and TRBJ2-7; 7 bases line up with TRBD1. V dropped 8 bases and J dropped 3; count of bases not matched to a gene: 7. The germline gives CDR1 SNHLY, CDR2 FYNNEI. The CDR3 covers 13 residues. The CDR3 spells CASVQGRFYEQYF. The CDR3 DNA follows: TGTGCCAGCGTACAGGGGCGATTCTACGAGCAGTACTTC.

V gene TRBV12-3 or TRBV12-4 combines with J gene TRBJ1-5; D not certain. The CDR3 length is 13 residues. With 5 bases removed from V and 8 bases from J, the gap between germline ends came to 13 bases. The CDR3, as DNA: TGTGCCAGCAGTAATGACTGGGTCAAGCCCCAGCATTTT. Residues: CASSNDWVKPQHF.

The chain couples TRBV24-1 to TRBJ1-2; 9 bases are shared with TRBD1. The length of the CDR3 is 14 residues. CDR1 KGHDR and CDR2 SFDVKD come from the germline V gene. Trimming removed 3 bases from V and 6 bases from J; junction bases left unmatched: 4. The CDR3 nucleotides read TGTGCCACCAGTGATCCCGGACAGGGGAATGGCTACACCTTC. Protein: CATSDPGQGNGYTF.

This chain links TRBV13 with TRBJ1-2; 7 positions agree with TRBD1. The trim removed 6 bases at V and 7 bases at J, leaving 11 bases unmatched. CDR1 and CDR2 from the germline V gene are PRHDT and FYEKMQ (reference sequence). The CDR3 extends over 14 amino acids. CDR3 residues: CASSPGTVLSGYTF. The CDR3 DNA reads as TGTGCCAGCAGTCCCGGGACAGTCCTTTCTGGCTACACCTTC. Full variable domain (outside the CDR3, taken from reference TRBV13 and TRBJ1-2): AAGVIQSPRHLIKEKRETATLKCYPIPRHDTVYWYQQGPGQDPQFLISFYEKMQSDKGSIPDRFSAQQFSDYHSELNMSSLELGDSALYFCASSPGTVLSGYTFGSGTRLTVV.

V is TRBV4-2 and J is TRBJ2-1; D gene unclear. Germline CDR1 LGHNA, CDR2 YNFKEQ. V was clipped by 0 bases and J by 0 bases, with 12 bases between them. The CDR3 is 17 residues long. Written as DNA, the CDR3 is TGTGCCAGCAGCCAAGATAGCCGAATAAGCTCCTACAATGAGCAGTTCTTC. Its protein product is CASSQDSRISSYNEQFF.

The V call is TRBV21-1, the J call TRBJ1-3; TRBD1, the D gene given by the table, was not confirmed from the DNA. TRBV21-1 is recorded as a pseudogene. This CDR3 contains 18 residues. The CDR3, as DNA: TGTGCCAGCAGCAAACGGGGGGACAGGACCAGCTCTGGAAACACCATATATTTT. It codes for CASSKRGDRTSSGNTIYF.

V usage is TRBV15 and J usage is TRBJ2-2, with TRBD2 matching 9 bases. Germline V lookup: CDR1 LNHNV, CDR2 YYDKDF (reference sequence). The CDR3 contains 16 residues. Germline trimming cut 0 bases from V and 4 bases from J; bases unmatched to any gene: 3. DNA of the CDR3: TGTGCCACCAGCAGAGACGGACTAGCGCCCACCGGGGAGCTGTTTTTT. This encodes CATSRDGLAPTGELFF.

V gene TRBV3-1 (or the pseudogene TRBV3-2) combines with J gene TRBJ1-1; TRBD1 is a possible D gene (6 bases). The CDR3 sequence is 12 residues long. Germline V gene sequence: CDR1 LGHDT, CDR2 YNNKEL (reference sequence). V dropped 1 base and J dropped 9 bases, with 9 bases sitting between them. The CDR3 spells CASSQGTDKAFF. Written as DNA, the CDR3 is TGTGCCAGCAGCCAAGGGACAGACAAAGCTTTCTTT.

This clone was picked up a small number of times. J is TRBJ1-4 and V is TRBV5-1; possibly TRBD1 for D (5 bases). V was clipped by 0 bases and J by 3 bases, with 12 bases between them. Looked up from germline, CDR1 is SGHRS and CDR2 is YFSETQ. This CDR3 contains 16 residues. CDR3 residues: CASSLGGARPNEKLFF. Written as DNA, the CDR3 is TGCGCCAGCAGCTTGGGCGGGGCGAGGCCTAATGAAAAACTGTTTTTT.

The rearrangement joins TRBV6-5 to TRBJ2-2; 10 bases are a match to TRBD1. V lost 7 bases, J lost 3 bases, and 2 bases stayed unmatched. In germline, CDR1 is MNHEY, CDR2 SVGAGI. The CDR3 is 14 residues long. The CDR3 DNA is TGTGCCAGCACGGACAGGGGGTACACCGGGGAGCTGTTTTTT. It codes for CASTDRGYTGELFF.

This chain links TRBV20-1 with TRBJ1-5; 8 nucleotides align to TRBD1. Germline V lookup: CDR1 DFQATT, CDR2 SNEGSKA (reference sequence). The length of the CDR3 is 13 residues. J lost 4 bases, V lost 5 bases, and 4 bases had no gene match. The CDR3 sequence is CSAGGTGNQPQHF. CDR3 coding DNA: TGCAGTGCTGGTGGGACAGGTAATCAGCCCCAGCATTTT.

The rearrangement links TRBV3-1 (or the pseudogene TRBV3-2) to TRBJ1-3, with D uncertain. The CDR3 has 15 amino acids. Germline CDR1 LGHDT, CDR2 YNNKEL (reference sequence). The V and J ends lost 1 base and 0 bases respectively, with 7 bases between them. DNA for the CDR3: TGTGCCAGCAGCCAAGGTCTTTTCTCTGGAAACACCATATATTTT. Amino acids: CASSQGLFSGNTIYF.

The chain uses TRBV18 and TRBJ1-2; 8 nucleotides agree with TRBD1. Germline V CDR1 and CDR2: KGHSH, LQKENI. The CDR3 runs to 15 residues. The V segment lost 4 bases and the J segment 3 bases; nucleotides outside the gene matches: 7. The CDR3 DNA reads TGTGCCAGCTCACTCGACAGGGGTCCCCACTATGGCTACACCTTC. This translates into CASSLDRGPHYGYTF.

The chain carries TRBV5-1 and TRBJ2-7, with TRBD1 as a possible D gene (6 bases). CDR3 size: 17 residues. With 4 bases removed from V and 5 bases from J, the gap between germline ends came to 25 bases. Germline V gene lookup returns CDR1 SGHRS and CDR2 YFSETQ. The chain's CDR3 is CASSQNTGTQQKNEQYF. Here the CDR3 DNA reads TGCGCCAGCAGCCAGAATACCGGGACACAGCAGAAAAACGAGCAGTACTTC.

The rearrangement uses TRBV12-3 or TRBV12-4 and TRBJ2-5; the match to TRBD1 covers 7 bases. This CDR3 comprises 13 residues. The V segment lost 6 bases and the J segment 5 bases; nucleotides outside the gene matches: 6. In DNA, the CDR3 is TGTGCCAGCAGGGCCACAGGGGAGGAGACCCAGTACTTC. Translating it yields CASRATGEETQYF.

Many counts were recorded for this clone. The gene calls are TRBV10-1 and TRBJ2-3, with 7 positions matching TRBD1. The CDR3 contains 17 residues. Germline V gene sequence: CDR1 WNHNN, CDR2 SYGVQD (reference sequence). V lost 6 bases, J lost 2 bases, and 14 bases stayed unmatched. The CDR3 sequence is CASSPVKTGTDTDTQYF. The DNA of the CDR3 is TGCGCCAGCAGCCCAGTAAAAACCGGGACAGACACAGATACGCAGTATTTT.

The V gene is TRBV5-1, the J gene TRBJ1-4, with TRBD1 matching 9 bases. J lost 8 bases, V lost 4 bases, and 6 bases had no gene match. The V gene's germline CDR1 is SGHRS and CDR2 YFSETQ. The CDR3 runs to 14 residues. The CDR3 spells CASSLGQGYEKLFF. The DNA for the CDR3 is TGCGCCAGCAGCCTAGGACAGGGGTACGAAAAACTGTTTTTT. The full variable domain, its missing parts supplied by reference TRBV5-1 and TRBJ1-4, is KAGVTQTPRYLIKTRGQQVTLSCSPISGHRSVSWYQQTPGQGLQFLFEYFSETQRNKGNFPGRFSGRQFSNSRSEMNVSTLELGDSALYLCASSLGQGYEKLFFGSGTQLSVL.

The chain combines TRBV19 with TRBJ1-1; D unresolved. This CDR3 is 14 amino acids long. Germline V lookup: CDR1 LNHDA, CDR2 SQIVND (reference sequence). The germline V and J ends were trimmed by 8 bases and 0 bases, with 13 bases remaining between them. This chain's CDR3 is CASQELGVNTEAFF. The CDR3 coding sequence is TGTGCCAGTCAAGAACTCGGGGTGAACACTGAAGCTTTCTTT.

Concerning this clone: At the DNA level, this CDR3 is encoded by other sequences in the same sample as well. The V call is TRBV3-1 (or the pseudogene TRBV3-2), the J call TRBJ2-5, with D maybe TRBD2 (5 bases). V gave up 4 bases and J gave up 0 bases, with 9 bases separating them. Germline lookup yields CDR1 LGHDT and CDR2 YNNKEL (reference sequence). This CDR3 contains 14 residues. The CDR3, as DNA: TGTGCCAGCAGCCCGGGAACATACCAAGAGACCCAGTACTTC. Amino acid sequence: CASSPGTYQETQYF.

V is TRBV5-4 and J is TRBJ2-1; 9 bases are shared with TRBD2. This CDR3 is built from 15 residues. V lost 0 bases to trimming and J lost 5 bases; unmatched junction nucleotides: 3. Germline values: CDR1 SGHNT, CDR2 YYREEE (reference sequence). As DNA, the CDR3 is TGTGCCAGCAGCTTGGTTAGCGGGAGACACAATGAGCAGTTCTTC. Protein sequence: CASSLVSGRHNEQFF. Based on the CDR3 plus reference TRBV5-4 and TRBJ2-1, the full variable domain is ETGVTQSPTHLIKTRGQQVTLRCSSQSGHNTVSWYQQALGQGPQFIFQYYREEENGRGNFPPRFSGLQFPNYSSELNVNALELDDSALYLCASSLVSGRHNEQFFGPGTRLTVL.

The CDR3 protein is CASSSWGLGNTEAFF. The CDR3 nucleotides read TGTGCCAGCAGCTCCTGGGGGCTGGGGAACACTGAAGCTTTCTTT. The rearrangement joins TRBV5-6 to TRBJ1-1; maybe TRBD1 (6 bases). Trimming shortened V by 3 bases and J by 1 base, and 13 bases separated the two germline ends. The CDR3 consists of 15 residues. Germline CDR1 SGHDT, CDR2 YYEEEE.

The genes are TRBV15 and TRBJ2-1; 11 nucleotides agree with TRBD2. Germline assignment: CDR1 LNHNV and CDR2 YYDKDF (reference sequence). V shed 5 bases and J 7 bases; nucleotides not matched to a gene: 10. CDR3 length equals 16 residues. CDR3 bases: TGTGCCACCAGCTCCTTTAGCGGGAGGGCTGGGAATGAGCAGTTCTTC. It encodes CATSSFSGRAGNEQFF.